These T cell receptor beta chains were read from a single sample in a study of T cell changes during pregnancy in multiple sclerosis. Sequencing used immunoSEQ multiplex PCR; TCRdb keeps in-frame clones, though not all of them. The table shows 79,000 or so clones, with over 85% occurring only once. Sample: CD4+ T cells from peripheral blood mononuclear cells, taken before pregnancy. Receptors originate from a female donor with multiple sclerosis, enrolled in a pregnancy study. Each CDR3 is given with its conserved first and last residue. A D gene is named only where the DNA matches it firmly. Not every row has a clone size; where given, it reads once, few, many or a size class.

>.|TRBV10-3|TRBD2|TRBJ2-7
CAISESVGAGNSYEQYF
TGTGCCATCAGTGAGTCGGTCGGAGCGGGGAACTCCTACGAGCAGTACTTC
>.|TRBV7-6|TRBD2|TRBJ2-7
CASSLVFFGGAGEQYF
TGTGCCAGCAGCTTAGTTTTTTTCGGGGGGGCCGGTGAGCAGTACTTC
>.|TRBV9|.|TRBJ2-7
CASSVASGPYEQYF
TGTGCCAGCAGCGTAGCTAGTGGTCCCTACGAGCAGTACTTC
>.|TRBV5-1|TRBD1|TRBJ1-4
CASSQRTGATNEKLFF
TGCGCCAGCAGCCAGAGAACAGGGGCAACTAATGAAAAACTGTTTTTT
>.|TRBV7-8|.|TRBJ2-7
CASSPGDRNYEQYF
TGTGCCAGCAGCCCGGGGGACAGAAACTACGAGCAGTACTTC
>.|TRBV5-1|.|TRBJ2-5
CASRLNQQGWETQYF
TGCGCCAGCCGGCTTAACCAACAGGGCTGGGAGACCCAGTACTTC
>.|TRBV30|.|TRBJ1-4
CAWRKKGTNEKLFF
TGTGCCTGGAGGAAAAAGGGGACTAATGAAAAACTGTTTTTT
>.|TRBV4-1|.|TRBJ1-2
CASSQITDRSYGYTF
TGCGCCAGCAGCCAAATAACTGACAGGAGCTATGGCTACACCTTC
>.|TRBV6-5|.|TRBJ1-2
CASSVRGNYGYTF
TGTGCCAGCAGTGTCAGGGGAAACTATGGCTACACCTTC
>.|TRBV5-4|TRBD2|TRBJ2-2
CASTWGTSPGELFF
TGTGCCAGCACCTGGGGGACTAGTCCCGGGGAGCTGTTTTTT
>.|TRBV4-1|.|TRBJ2-1
CASSQDILANNEQFF
TGCGCCAGCAGCCAAGATATACTAGCTAACAATGAGCAGTTCTTC
>.|TRBV7-2|TRBD1|TRBJ1-5
CASSLRDRARQPQHF
TGTGCCAGCAGCTTAAGGGACAGGGCAAGACAGCCCCAGCATTTT
>.|TRBV2|TRBD1|TRBJ2-5
CASGTGGGGETQYF
TGTGCCAGCGGGACAGGGGGTGGCGGCGAGACCCAGTACTTC
>.|TRBV19|TRBD2|TRBJ2-1
CASSGRVGNEQFF
TGTGCCAGTAGCGGGAGGGTAGGCAATGAGCAGTTCTTC
>.|TRBV5-1|TRBD1|TRBJ1-5
CASSLGTGAWGNQPQHF
TGCGCCAGCAGCTTGGGCACAGGGGCGTGGGGGAATCAGCCCCAGCATTTT
>.|TRBV9|.|TRBJ1-2
CASSVEETVYNYGYTF
TGTGCCAGCAGCGTAGAAGAAACGGTTTATAACTATGGCTACACCTTC
>.|TRBV5-1|.|TRBJ2-2
CASSLSLGDTGELFF
TGCGCCAGCAGCCTTTCCTTAGGGGACACCGGGGAGCTGTTTTTT
>.|TRBV5-1|.|TRBJ1-1
CASSLVWGGQSEAFF
TGCGCCAGCAGCTTGGTTTGGGGTGGACAGTCTGAAGCTTTCTTT
>once|TRBV2|.|TRBJ2-5
CASSGVTEQETQYF
TGTGCCAGCAGTGGAGTTACAGAACAAGAGACCCAGTACTTC
>.|TRBV6-6|.|TRBJ1-1
CASRPPGNTEAFF
TGTGCCAGCAGACCCCCAGGGAACACTGAAGCTTTCTTT
>.|TRBV6-6|.|TRBJ2-3
CASSTQEGNTQYF
TGTGCCAGCAGCACACAGGAAGGGAATACGCAGTATTTT
>.|TRBV19|TRBD1|TRBJ1-5
CASADPNRGGSDQPQHF
TGTGCCAGTGCCGACCCCAACAGGGGAGGTTCGGATCAGCCCCAGCATTTT
>.|TRBV5-1|TRBD2|TRBJ2-7
CASRPGLAEAYEQYF
TGCGCCAGCAGACCGGGACTAGCGGAAGCCTACGAGCAGTACTTC
>few|TRBV28|.|TRBJ1-2
CASSPGGRNGYTF
TGTGCCAGCAGTCCCGGCGGGCGGAATGGCTACACCTTC